A selection of T cell receptor beta chains follows, all from one sample in a study of cytomegalovirus exposure and HLA in healthy donors. Produced via immunoSEQ multiplex PCR; TCRdb's table is partial and in-frame only. The sample shows 100,000 to 150,000 clones, around nine tenths of them seen only once. The sequenced sample was PBMCs. These receptor sequences come from a woman in her late teens or twenties in good health and CMV-seronegative. Each CDR3 is given with its conserved first and last residue. D genes are given only for firm matches. Clone size, where shown, is once, few, many, or a class for clones that have expanded.

clone size	D gene	J gene	V gene	CDR3 length	CDR3 protein	CDR3 DNA
many	TRBD1	TRBJ1-5	TRBV28	17	CASRRQGGLVGNQPQHF	TGTGCCAGCCGTAGACAGGGGGGATTAGTTGGCAATCAGCCCCAGCATTTT
NA	TRBD1	TRBJ1-2	TRBV7-2	14	CASSFGTGTGGYTF	TGTGCCAGCAGCTTCGGGACAGGGACGGGTGGCTACACCTTC
NA	NA	TRBJ2-7	TRBV4-3	15	CASSQDRGVAYEQYF	TGCGCCAGCAGCCAAGATAGAGGAGTAGCCTACGAGCAGTACTTC
NA	NA	TRBJ1-2	TRBV7-9	11	CASSLDGGYTF	TGTGCCAGCAGCTTAGACGGTGGCTACACCTTC
NA	NA	TRBJ2-1	TRBV30	18	CAWTSGRLGLSPRNEQFF	TGTGCCTGGACCTCGGGCCGCCTCGGACTGTCCCCTCGGAATGAGCAGTTCTTC
NA	TRBD1	TRBJ1-2	TRBV9	16	CASSVGGQGAAEGYTF	TGTGCCAGCAGCGTAGGCGGACAGGGAGCCGCGGAAGGCTACACCTTC
few	NA	TRBJ1-5	TRBV11-2	14	CASSLGQYNQPQHF	TGTGCCAGCAGCTTAGGGCAGTACAATCAGCCCCAGCATTTT
NA	NA	TRBJ1-1	TRBV30	13	CAWSRPRNTEAFF	TGTGCCTGGAGCCGCCCTAGGAACACTGAAGCTTTCTTT
once	NA	TRBJ1-6	TRBV7-9	15	CASSLVGQHNSPLHF	TGTGCCAGCAGCTTAGTCGGACAGCATAATTCACCCCTCCACTTT
once	NA	TRBJ2-3	TRBV13	14	CASSLDASPDTQYF	TGTGCCAGCAGCTTAGATGCTAGCCCAGATACGCAGTATTTT
NA	NA	TRBJ2-2	TRBV29-1	13	CSVEGPWTGELFF	TGCAGCGTTGAGGGGCCGTGGACCGGGGAGCTGTTTTTT